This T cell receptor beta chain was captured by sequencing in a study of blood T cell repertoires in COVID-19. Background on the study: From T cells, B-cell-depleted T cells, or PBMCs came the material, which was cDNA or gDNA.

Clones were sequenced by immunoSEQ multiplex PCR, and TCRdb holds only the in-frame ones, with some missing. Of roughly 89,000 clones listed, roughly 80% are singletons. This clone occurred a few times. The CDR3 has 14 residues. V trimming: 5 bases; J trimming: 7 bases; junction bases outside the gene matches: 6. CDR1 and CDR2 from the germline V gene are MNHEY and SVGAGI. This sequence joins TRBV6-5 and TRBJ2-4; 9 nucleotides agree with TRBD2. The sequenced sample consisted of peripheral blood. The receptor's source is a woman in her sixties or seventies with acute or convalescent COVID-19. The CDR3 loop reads CASSRLAGENIQYF. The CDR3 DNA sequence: TGTGCCAGCAGTCGGTTAGCGGGAGAGAACATTCAGTACTTC.